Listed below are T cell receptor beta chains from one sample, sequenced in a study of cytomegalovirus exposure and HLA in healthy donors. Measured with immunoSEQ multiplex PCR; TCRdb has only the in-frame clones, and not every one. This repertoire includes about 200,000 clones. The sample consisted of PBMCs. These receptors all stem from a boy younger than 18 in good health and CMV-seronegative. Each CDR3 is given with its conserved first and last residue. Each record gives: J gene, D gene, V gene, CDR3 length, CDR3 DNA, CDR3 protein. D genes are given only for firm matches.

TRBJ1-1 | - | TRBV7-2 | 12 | TGTGCCAGCAGCTTAGGTAGGAGTCTTGCTTTCTTT | CASSLGRSLAFF
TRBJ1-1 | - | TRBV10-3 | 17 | TGTGCCATCAGTGAGTCTACGCGCGGGAGGGTGAACACTGAAGCTTTCTTT | CAISESTRGRVNTEAFF
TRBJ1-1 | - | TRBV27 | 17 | TGTGCCAGCAGTTTATTCGGTCGGGCGGGATTGAACACTGAAGCTTTCTTT | CASSLFGRAGLNTEAFF
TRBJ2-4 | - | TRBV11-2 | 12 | TGTGCCAGCAGCTTAGATCAATCAGATAAGTACTTC | CASSLDQSDKYF
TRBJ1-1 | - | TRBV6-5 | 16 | TGTGCCAGCAGTTCATACCCCAGCGGGATGAACACTGAAGCTTTCTTT | CASSSYPSGMNTEAFF
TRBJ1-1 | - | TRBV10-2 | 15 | TGCGCCAGCAGAGTTATTACAGGTGTGAACACTGAAGCTTTCTTT | CASRVITGVNTEAFF
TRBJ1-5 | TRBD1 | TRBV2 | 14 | TGTGCCAGCAGGGCAGACAGGGGCAATCAGCCCCAGCATTTT | CASRADRGNQPQHF
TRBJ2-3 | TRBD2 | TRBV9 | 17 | TGTGCCAGCAGCGCGTCCCTAGCGGGGGGGATCACAGATACGCAGTATTTT | CASSASLAGGITDTQYF
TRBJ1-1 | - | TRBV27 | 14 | TGTGCCAGCAGTTTAGCGGGGGTGAACACTGAAGCTTTCTTT | CASSLAGVNTEAFF
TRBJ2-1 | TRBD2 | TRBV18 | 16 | TGTGCCAGCTCACCCACACTAGCGGGGGCCGGGGATGAGCAGTTCTTC | CASSPTLAGAGDEQFF
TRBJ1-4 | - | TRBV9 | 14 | TGTGCCAGCAGCACCGAGGCAGTGGCTGAAAAACTGTTTTTT | CASSTEAVAEKLFF
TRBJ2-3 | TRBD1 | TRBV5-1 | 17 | TGCGCCAGCAGCTTGGGGCAAGGGACAGCTAGCACAGATACGCAGTATTTT | CASSLGQGTASTDTQYF
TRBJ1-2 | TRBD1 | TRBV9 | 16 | TGTGCCAGCAGCGTTGCCCCCGGGACAGGGAGCTATGGCTACACCTTC | CASSVAPGTGSYGYTF
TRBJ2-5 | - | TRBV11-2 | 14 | TGTGCCAGCAGACCCGGAGGCCTTCCCTGGTCCCAGTACTTC | CASRPGGLPWSQYF
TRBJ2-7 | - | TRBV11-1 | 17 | TGTGCCAGCAGCTTTACAAGGTGGCAAGGGGCTTCCTACGAGCAGTACTTC | CASSFTRWQGASYEQYF